Sequencing of this TCR beta chain was carried out in a study of T cells in pancreatic ductal adenocarcinoma (TCRdb year 2017). As for the study more broadly: Seeking insight into the adaptive T-cell response that arises naturally, the researchers examined how many CD8+ T cells infiltrated tumors of resected pancreatic ductal adenocarcinoma, where they sat, and what features they had, alongside the same properties of suppressive cells.

The selected pancreatic ductal adenocarcinoma patients had received surgery without neoadjuvant therapy. After peripheral blood was drawn into heparin tubes, PBMCs were separated on a histopaque density gradient and then cryopreserved in around 10% DMSO. Genomic DNA was extracted from roughly seven PBMC and about ten flash-frozen tumor specimens using the DNeasy Blood and Tissue Kit with Proteinase K and RNase treatment. The germline V and J ends show losses of 4 bases and 8 bases respectively, and no gene match explains 9 bases of the junction. From the germline V gene, CDR1 is SGDLS and CDR2 is YYNGEE. The CDR3 sequence holds 14 residues, the cysteine and phenylalanine included. Only the CDR3 region is kept as DNA, spanning 42 bases read in frame from base 1. Concerning this clone itself: The antigen this receptor binds is unknown. Base qualities are not at hand, and no much larger clone is one base apart.

Summary of the overall study and its limitations: T-cell clonality showed no significant difference between tumor and blood, with a mean clonality of roughly 0.12 in tumors and around 0.067 in blood. Comparisons of clonality between tumor and blood may be biased because tumors are enriched in CD45RO+ effector T cells rather than naive T cells, which biases the comparison toward lower diversity. Blood samples had more total productive templates and 6 to 10-fold more unique clonotypes than tumor samples. Because most pancreatic cancer patients present with inoperable disease, the resected cohort was biased toward the minority with early-stage disease.

TCR beta CDR3 regions were amplified from genomic DNA using the immunoSEQ hsTCRB kit. An Illumina HiSeq system was used to carry out high-throughput TRB CDR3 sequencing. On the authors' methods: The immunoSEQ software was used to analyze sequencing reads, and nonproductive sequences containing premature stops or frame-shifts were excluded. Clonality of the repertoire was calculated as one minus the Shannon entropy normalized by log2 of the number of unique productive sequences. Held by TCRdb, this immuneACCESS table contains in-frame sequences only and omits some clones. Under half of the omission traces to an unresolved V gene where checked; the cause of the rest is unknown. The V and J calls and clone size were taken over from that table, and D and trimming were inferred from the DNA. The sample table lists around 100,000 clones, nearly 95% of them with a count of one. Roughly 3.1% of the sample lies in the top ten.

This receptor chain uses TRBV9 and TRBJ2-1; the junction holds 7 bases that match TRBD1. The sequencing sample was made of PBMCs. The receptor comes from a human donor with pancreatic ductal adenocarcinoma. In nucleotides, the sequence is TGTGCCAGCAGCCCCCGTTTGACAGGGTATGAGCAGTTCTTC. It specifies CASSPRLTGYEQFF.